A single sample gave rise to the 9 T cell receptor beta chains below, sequenced in a study of blood T cell repertoires in COVID-19. Clones were sequenced by immunoSEQ multiplex PCR, and TCRdb holds only the in-frame ones, with some missing. Counted here are 70,000 to 75,000 clones, approximately 80% occurring once; the ten biggest clones make up about 4.4%. Sample: peripheral blood. These receptors were collected from an elderly woman with active or convalescent COVID-19.

The CDR3 sequence: CASATISGLAGVRQYF. DNA of the CDR3: TGTGCCAGCGCTACAATCTCGGGACTAGCGGGGGTACGGCAGTACTTC. The chain recombines TRBV28 with TRBJ2-7; 14 bases line up with TRBD2. Trimming at V came to 8 bases and at J to 9 bases, leaving 15 bases not matched to a gene. The CDR3 covers 16 residues. Germline CDR1 and CDR2: MDHEN and SYDVKM.

This clone has just a few counts. The chain carries TRBV28 and TRBJ1-2; D uncertain. V was trimmed by 3 bases and J by 5 bases, leaving 7 bases between them. CDR3 length equals 12 residues. The germline CDR1 and CDR2 sequences are MDHEN and SYDVKM. The CDR3 DNA follows: TGTGCCAGCAGTTTGGGCCCATATGGCTACACCTTC. Translation gives CASSLGPYGYTF.

This chain joins TRBV6-5 and TRBJ1-4; TRBD1 is a possible D gene (6 bases). This CDR3 contains 15 residues. Trimming took 6 bases from V and 3 from J, leaving 14 bases between them. CDR1 is MNHEY and CDR2 is SVGAGI in the germline V gene. This CDR3 reads CASSSSGHSNEKLFF. The CDR3 nucleotides are TGTGCCAGCAGCTCGTCGGGACACTCTAATGAAAAACTGTTTTTT.

This chain uses TRBV24-1 with TRBJ1-2, with TRBD1 matching over 7 bases. CDR1 and CDR2 from the germline V gene are KGHDR and SFDVKD. V lost 2 bases to trimming and J lost 7 bases; unmatched junction nucleotides: 3. The CDR3 totals 13 residues. CDR3 in amino acids: CATSDWGQFGYTF. CDR3 sequence (DNA): TGTGCCACCAGTGATTGGGGACAGTTTGGCTACACCTTC.

This chain connects TRBV5-1 to TRBJ1-2; D ambiguous. Per the germline V gene, CDR1 is SGHRS and CDR2 is YFSETQ. The CDR3 is 14 amino acids. Trimming removed 4 bases at V and 7 bases at J, with 17 bases between. The CDR3 spells CASSPFLQSGGYTF. The CDR3 coding sequence is TGCGCCAGCAGCCCGTTTCTCCAATCGGGTGGCTACACCTTC. The whole variable domain, remainder taken from reference TRBV5-1 and TRBJ1-2, is KAGVTQTPRYLIKTRGQQVTLSCSPISGHRSVSWYQQTPGQGLQFLFEYFSETQRNKGNFPGRFSGRQFSNSRSEMNVSTLELGDSALYLCASSPFLQSGGYTFGSGTRLTVV.

The chain uses TRBV11-2 and TRBJ2-3; 14 positions agree with TRBD2. With V trimmed by 5 bases and J by 0 bases, 10 bases remained unmatched. Germline CDR1 SGHAT, CDR2 FQNNGV. The CDR3 is 19 amino acids. The CDR3 sequence is CASSTRLAGGLSSTDTQYF. In nucleotides, the CDR3 is TGTGCCAGCAGCACCCGACTAGCGGGGGGGCTGTCTAGCACAGATACGCAGTATTTT.

This clone was picked up one time. This chain links TRBV4-3 with TRBJ2-7; D call uncertain. The V end was cut by 0 bases, the J end by 2 bases, with 11 bases between. The CDR3 spans 15 residues. Germline assignment: CDR1 LGHNA and CDR2 YSLEER. The CDR3 sequence: CASSQDPGKPYEQYF. In DNA form, the CDR3 reads TGCGCCAGCAGCCAAGATCCTGGCAAACCCTACGAGCAGTACTTC.

This chain connects TRBV19 to TRBJ2-3; 7 bases map to TRBD2. V shed 6 bases, J shed 0 bases, and the junction held 12 bases outside the gene matches. The CDR3 sequence is 17 residues long. Per the germline V gene, CDR1 is LNHDA and CDR2 is SQIVND (reference sequence). CDR3 sequence (DNA): TGTGCCAGTAGCGCCAAGGGTAGCGGGCTCAGCACAGATACGCAGTATTTT. Its protein product is CASSAKGSGLSTDTQYF. The complete variable domain, with remaining parts taken from reference TRBV19 and TRBJ2-3, reads DGGITQSPKYLFRKEGQNVTLSCEQNLNHDAMYWYRQDPGQGLRLIYYSQIVNDFQKGDIAEGYSVSREKKESFPLTVTSAQKNPTAFYLCASSAKGSGLSTDTQYFGPGTRLTVL.

The chain links TRBV10-3 to TRBJ2-3, with 7 bases lining up with TRBD2. The CDR3 length is 14 residues. Germline loops: CDR1 ENHRY, CDR2 SYGVKD. V was clipped by 5 bases and J by 3 bases; unmatched bases: 5. As DNA, the CDR3 is TGTGCCATCAGTTTTAGCGGGCTAACAGATACGCAGTATTTT. Translated, it gives CAISFSGLTDTQYF.